This T cell receptor (beta chain) came from a study of monozygotic twins with inflammatory bowel disease. After skipping T cell sorting, the authors isolated total RNA from whole blood. Each of the TCR libraries took about 3,500 ng of total RNA. UMIs that included a 6-nucleotide sample barcode were added by template switching, which took place during cDNA synthesis. Each CDR3 protein gets one entry in TCRdb, which reprocessed the 5' RACE reads and gives no DNA. The sample totals some 160,000 distinct CDR3 sequences. Sequencing was done on a sample of blood. The clonotype comes from a human donor with ulcerative colitis or Crohn's disease, or a healthy co-twin of an affected twin (not recorded which).

The CDR3 sequence: CASSLGPTGATNEKLFF. This chain uses TRBV5-4 with TRBJ1-4; lacking DNA, the TRBD1 call made by TCRdb goes unchecked. CDR1 and CDR2 (germline): SGHNT, YYREEE (reference sequence). This CDR3 comprises 17 residues.